One T cell receptor (beta chain) is described in this entry. This sample was taken from a study of control samples from healthy donors and cancer patients. Only in-frame clones appear in the TCRdb table, and some are missing; sequencing was by immunoSEQ multiplex PCR. The sample includes more than 150,000 clones, 80% to 95% of them seen just once. J lost 0 bases, V lost 5 bases, and 4 bases had no gene match. CDR1 and CDR2 from the germline V gene are SGHAT and FQDESV (reference sequence). The CDR3 has 16 residues. Sequenced material: blood. The sequence was collected from a woman between 25 and 40 years old in good health. The chain is built from TRBV11-1 and TRBJ2-1; the match to TRBD1 covers 10 bases. The CDR3 DNA reads TGTGCCAGCAGCCCAAGGACAGGGGGCTCCTACAATGAGCAGTTCTTC. This translates into CASSPRTGGSYNEQFF. Based on the CDR3 plus reference TRBV11-1 and TRBJ2-1, the full variable domain is EAEVAQSPRYKITEKSQAVAFWCDPISGHATLYWYRQILGQGPELLVQFQDESVVDDSQLPKDRFSAERLKGVDSTLKIQPAELGDSAMYLCASSPRTGGSYNEQFFGPGTRLTVL.